This T cell receptor beta chain is drawn from a study of cytomegalovirus exposure and HLA in healthy donors. This clone was found a few times. Produced via immunoSEQ multiplex PCR; TCRdb's table is partial and in-frame only. The sample includes about 180,000 clones, about nine tenths seen only once; the top ten take approximately 2.6%. Trimming stripped 5 bases from V and 6 bases from J, with 20 bases between. The CDR3 length is 15 residues. Germline assignment: CDR1 MDHEN and CDR2 SYDVKM. This receptor was taken from a man in his late teens or twenties in good health and CMV-seropositive. The material sequenced was PBMCs. The chain links TRBV28 to TRBJ2-7; weak D call: TRBD2 (5 bases). The CDR3: CASSLQQTGSPEQYF. In nucleotides, the CDR3 is TGTGCCAGCAGTCTACAACAAACGGGGAGCCCCGAGCAGTACTTC.